The 16 T cell receptor beta chains below all came from one sample that was sequenced in a study of T cells after yellow fever vaccination. TCRdb passed the 5' RACE reads through MiXCR, listing each CDR3 protein once. The sample lists about 430,000 distinct CDR3 sequences; around 20% were seen once. Sequencing used PBMCs, obtained before the yellow fever booster vaccination. The receptors come from a man younger than 35 who received the YFV17D yellow fever vaccine.

The genes are TRBV3-1 and TRBJ2-2; 8 nucleotides match TRBD1. The CDR3 is made up of 16 amino acids. Losses at the gene ends were 1 base for V and 7 bases for J; bases not matched to a gene: 8. Germline CDR1 reads LGHDT; CDR2 reads YNNKEL (reference sequence). CDR3 sequence (DNA): TGTGCCAGCAGCCAAGTCGGCAGGGGGCGGGGCGGGGAGCTGTTTTTT. Its protein product is CASSQVGRGRGGELFF.

This clonotype was seen a few times. The chain links TRBV5-5 to TRBJ2-7, with D maybe TRBD1 (5 bases). Germline values: CDR1 SGHKS, CDR2 YYEKEE (reference sequence). The CDR3 is 17 residues long. Deletions cut 1 base from V and 0 bases from J, with 17 bases between. CDR3 region: CASSLLGIVQGSYEQYV. For the CDR3, the DNA is TGTGCCAGCAGCTTGTTAGGTATCGTCCAGGGCTCCTACGAGCAGTACGTC.

This clonotype came up many times. The chain links TRBV20-1 to TRBJ1-1; D unresolved. CDR1 is DFQATT, CDR2 SNEGSKA, per germline (reference sequence). V was clipped by 3 bases and J by 0 bases, with 17 bases between them. The CDR3 has 16 residues. This CDR3 reads CSASGQTFSMNTEAFF. DNA of the CDR3: TGCAGTGCTAGTGGTCAGACATTTAGCATGAACACTGAAGCTTTCTTT.

This clonotype was seen only a few times. The chain carries TRBV5-1 and TRBJ2-5, with 7 bases matching TRBD2. After removal of 6 bases from V and 7 bases from J, the junction contained 12 bases not matched to a gene. The germline V gene encodes CDR1 SGHRS and CDR2 YFSETQ. The CDR3 runs 14 residues. CDR3 sequence (DNA): TGCGCCAGCACCCCCGGTGGGGAGGGAAGGACCCAGTACTTC. Its translation: CASTPGGEGRTQYF.

This clonotype has just a few counts. This chain links TRBV6-6 with TRBJ2-4, with 10 positions matching TRBD1. J was trimmed by 6 bases and V by 0 bases; bases with no gene match: 2. The CDR3 spans 15 residues. The germline V gene encodes CDR1 MNHNY and CDR2 SVGAGI (reference sequence). CDR3 sequence (DNA): TGTGCCAGCAGTTACTCGGGACAGGGGCGAAACATTCAGTACTTC. It specifies CASSYSGQGRNIQYF.

Only a few counts were recorded for this clonotype. V is TRBV20-1 and J is TRBJ2-1; 8 bases line up with TRBD2. Germline V lookup: CDR1 DFQATT, CDR2 SNEGSKA (reference sequence). The CDR3 loop spans 14 amino acids. The V and J ends lost 6 bases and 5 bases, in that order; junction bases with no gene match: 9. Here the CDR3 DNA reads TGCAGTGCGGCCGCCGGGGGGGAGCACAATGAGCAGTTCTTC. It is translated as CSAAAGGEHNEQFF.

The chain recombines TRBV7-2 with TRBJ1-2; D ambiguous. The ends were cut back, 1 base at V and 5 bases at J, with 11 bases in the middle. In germline, CDR1 is SGHTA, CDR2 FQGNSA. CDR3 length: 14 residues. The CDR3 DNA is TGTGCCAGCAGCTTAGAGGGATGGGATTATGGCTACACCTTC. The encoded protein is CASSLEGWDYGYTF.

This clonotype was observed a few times. The chain is built from TRBV20-1 and TRBJ2-3; 7 nucleotides match TRBD2. The germline V gene has CDR1 DFQATT and CDR2 SNEGSKA (reference sequence). The junction had 4 bases not matched to a gene; V was cut back by 6 bases and J by 1 base. This CDR3 is built from 13 residues. The CDR3 loop reads CSARGVGTDTQYF. CDR3 sequence (DNA): TGCAGTGCCCGGGGGGTGGGCACAGATACGCAGTATTTT.

The chain has TRBV28 and TRBJ2-1, with 13 bases identical to TRBD2. Germline values: CDR1 MDHEN, CDR2 SYDVKM. This CDR3 has 14 amino acids. Trimming took 5 bases from V and 9 from J; bases not matched to a gene: 4. The DNA for the CDR3 is TGTGCCAGCAGTAAACGGACTAGCGGGGGTGAGCAGTTCTTC. It translates to CASSKRTSGGEQFF.

This clonotype was seen many times. CDR3 DNA: TGCGCCAGCAGCTTGGAAGGGGGTAGCAATCAGCCCCAGCATTTT. Protein product: CASSLEGGSNQPQHF. V and J are TRBV5-1 and TRBJ1-5; D perhaps matches TRBD1 (6 bases). The V gene's germline CDR1 is SGHRS and CDR2 YFSETQ. V was pared by 0 bases and J by 0 bases, with 7 bases between. The length of the CDR3 is 15 residues.

This clonotype was picked up a small number of times. The V and J genes are TRBV19 and TRBJ1-5; weak D call: TRBD1 (6 bases). V lost 6 bases and J 9 bases, leaving 15 bases between the germline ends. CDR1 is LNHDA and CDR2 is SQIVND in the germline V gene (reference sequence). The length of the CDR3 is 13 residues. CDR3 DNA sequence: TGTGCCAGTAGAGGGGCAGGGGAGAGGCCCCAGCATTTT. As protein: CASRGAGERPQHF.

There are a few counts of this clonotype. The chain links TRBV5-1 to TRBJ2-7; TRBD2 might be the D (5 bases). V was shortened by 1 base and J by 6 bases, with 20 bases between the two germline ends. The CDR3 sequence is 16 residues long. Germline lookup yields CDR1 SGHRS and CDR2 YFSETQ. CDR3 nucleotides: TGCGCCAGCAGCTTGAGGTTCGCTAGCTCCCGTGGCGAGCAGTACTTC. It specifies CASSLRFASSRGEQYF.

This clonotype appeared a few times. The rearrangement uses TRBV3-1 and TRBJ1-1, with D maybe TRBD1 (5 bases). The CDR3 contains 13 residues. Looked up from germline, CDR1 is LGHDT and CDR2 is YNNKEL (reference sequence). The V gene lost 7 bases and the J gene lost 4 bases, with 13 bases spanning the gap. The CDR3 protein is CASTTGTGTEAFF. In DNA form, the CDR3 reads TGTGCCAGCACCACCGGCACAGGCACTGAAGCTTTCTTT.

A few counts support this clonotype. The chain couples TRBV18 to TRBJ2-1, with TRBD2 identical over 10 bases. J lost 6 bases, V lost 3 bases, and 8 bases had no gene match. This CDR3 is 16 amino acids long. Germline CDR1 and CDR2: KGHSH and LQKENI. This CDR3 is CASSPPSGGSSNEQFF. The DNA of the CDR3 is TGTGCCAGCTCACCCCCTAGCGGGGGAAGTAGCAATGAGCAGTTCTTC. Full variable domain (remainder filled in from reference TRBV18 and TRBJ2-1): NAGVMQNPRHLVRRRGQEARLRCSPMKGHSHVYWYRQLPEEGLKFMVYLQKENIIDESGMPKERFSAEFPKEGPSILRIQQVVRGDSAAYFCASSPPSGGSSNEQFFGPGTRLTVL.

This clonotype was seen many times. This chain joins TRBV7-7 and TRBJ2-2; weak D call: TRBD1 (5 bases). V lost 5 bases and J lost 0, with 10 bases in between. The CDR3 totals 15 residues. Germline assignment: CDR1 SSHAT and CDR2 FNYEAQ (reference sequence). The CDR3, as DNA: TGTGCCAGCAGCCCGACAGCCACGAACACCGGGGAGCTGTTTTTT. As protein: CASSPTATNTGELFF.

This chain connects TRBV29-1 to TRBJ2-5; D is possibly TRBD2 (6 bases). Germline assignment: CDR1 SQVTM and CDR2 ANQGSEA. The CDR3 is made up of 14 amino acids. V shed 8 bases and J shed 2 bases, with 18 bases lying between them. CDR3 region: CSSRLRGNQETQYF. The CDR3 region has the DNA TGCAGCTCACGACTCCGGGGGAATCAAGAGACCCAGTACTTC.